This is a list of T cell receptor beta chains from one sample in a study of T cells in Graves' hyperthyroidism and ophthalmopathy. Using its own MiXCR run on the multiplex PCR reads, TCRdb lists one record per CDR3 protein. The sample records a few hundred thousand distinct CDR3 sequences, around 13% being singletons. Material: blood. All receptors derive from a woman aged 18-35 years with Graves' hyperthyroidism. The CDR3 runs from the conserved cysteine through the conserved F or W. A D gene is named only where the DNA matches it firmly. Not every row has a clone size; where given, it reads once, few, many or a size class.

d_call	v_call	clone_size	j_call	cdr3_nt	cdr3_aa
-	TRBV4-3	-	TRBJ2-5	TGCGCCAGCAGCCCCACGACAGGGAGGGAGACCCAGTACTTC	CASSPTTGRETQYF
-	TRBV2	-	TRBJ2-5	TGTGCCAGCAGTTTCGGGTCCAAAGAGACCCAGTACTTC	CASSFGSKETQYF
TRBD1	TRBV19	few	TRBJ2-7	TGTGCCAGTAGTCCCGGGACAGTCCCCGAGCAGTACTTC	CASSPGTVPEQYF
-	TRBV29-1	many	TRBJ2-3	TGCAGCGTTCTTGGCTACGCTGTGGGTACGCAGTATTTT	CSVLGYAVGTQYF
-	TRBV7-2	-	TRBJ2-1	TGTGCCAGCAGCCGCCCTGGACAGCGCTCCTACAATGAGCAGTTCTTC	CASSRPGQRSYNEQFF
TRBD2	TRBV6-2/TRBV6-3	many	TRBJ2-3	TGTGCCAGCAGCCCTGACTGGGCGGGAGTGGGCACAGATACGCAGTATTTT	CASSPDWAGVGTDTQYF
-	TRBV7-3	-	TRBJ2-7	TGTGCCAGCAGTTTATGGGGTGTGGCCGAGATCCACGAGCAGTACTTC	CASSLWGVAEIHEQYF
-	TRBV28	many	TRBJ1-4	TGTGCCAGCAGTCCCGACAGTGGTAATGAAAAACTGTTTTTT	CASSPDSGNEKLFF
TRBD1	TRBV27	-	TRBJ2-7	TGTGCCAGCAGTCTGACAGGGTACCACTACGAGCAGTACTTC	CASSLTGYHYEQYF
TRBD1	TRBV6-1	few	TRBJ2-7	TGTGCCAGCAGCAACACCTACTACGGGACAGGGGGCCGTGAGCAGTACTTC	CASSNTYYGTGGREQYF
TRBD1	TRBV28	many	TRBJ1-3	TGTGCCAGCAGGCTGAGGGACAGCGTGGGAAACACCATATATTTT	CASRLRDSVGNTIYF
TRBD2	TRBV20-1	many	TRBJ2-5	TGCAGTGCTAGCTTAGCGGGAGCTTTGATCCCTCAAGAGACCCAGTACTTC	CSASLAGALIPQETQYF
TRBD1	TRBV6-1	few	TRBJ1-1	TGTGCCAGCAGGGCGACAGGGGGGGACACTGAAGCTTTCTTT	CASRATGGDTEAFF
TRBD2	TRBV4-3	many	TRBJ2-3	TGCGCCAGCAGCCAATGGCGGGAGATTCAACCAGATACGCAGTATTTT	CASSQWREIQPDTQYF
-	TRBV7-3	many	TRBJ1-5	TGTGCCAGCAGCCCCCCGCGGTATAGCAATCAGCCCCAGCATTTT	CASSPPRYSNQPQHF
-	TRBV28	many	TRBJ1-1	TGTGCCAGCAGTTTATTAAGCACCCCAGGCAGTGAAGCTTTCTTT	CASSLLSTPGSEAFF
-	TRBV3-1	many	TRBJ1-5	TGTGCCAGCAGCCAAGATTGGTTTCAGCCCCAGCATTTT	CASSQDWFQPQHF
-	TRBV3-2	many	TRBJ2-7	TGTGCCAGCAGCCAGCCGACTTTCCATTATAGCGGGAGGGCCCACTACGAGCAGTACTTC	CASSQPTFHYSGRAHYEQYF
-	TRBV28	many	TRBJ1-2	TGTGCCAGCAGTCAAGGAGGAGATTTCTATGGCTACACCTTC	CASSQGGDFYGYTF
TRBD1	TRBV4-2	few	TRBJ2-6	TGTGCCAGCAGCCAGGGACAGGGGGGGGCCAACGTCCTGACTTTC	CASSQGQGGANVLTF
-	TRBV4-1	few	TRBJ1-2	TGCGCCAGCAGCCAAGGCAGTTGGGGGCGAGTAGGCGGCTACACCTTC	CASSQGSWGRVGGYTF
-	TRBV11-2	many	TRBJ2-7	TGTGCCAGCAGCTTTGACCAGTCCAACTACGAGCAGTACTTC	CASSFDQSNYEQYF
-	TRBV12-3/TRBV12-4	many	TRBJ1-2	TGTGCCAGCAGTTTCGAACTTTATGGCTACACCTTC	CASSFELYGYTF
-	TRBV6-1	many	TRBJ1-1	TGTGCCAGCAGTTTCCCCCCTGGCGCTGAAGCTTTCTTT	CASSFPPGAEAFF
-	TRBV27	many	TRBJ2-2	TGTGCCAGCAGTTTTCTGGGTACCACCGGGGAGCTGTTTTTT	CASSFLGTTGELFF
TRBD1	TRBV5-5	many	TRBJ1-3	TGTGCCAGCAGCTCCGTCTCCACAGGGGCAGGAAACACCATATATTTT	CASSSVSTGAGNTIYF
-	TRBV3-1	many	TRBJ2-6	TGTGCCAGCAGCGTAAGAGGGTCTTGGGGGGCCAACGTCCTGACTTTC	CASSVRGSWGANVLTF
-	TRBV7-9	few	TRBJ2-7	TGTGCCAGCAGCTTACTCGCACACCAAACCACCTACGAGCAGTACTTC	CASSLLAHQTTYEQYF